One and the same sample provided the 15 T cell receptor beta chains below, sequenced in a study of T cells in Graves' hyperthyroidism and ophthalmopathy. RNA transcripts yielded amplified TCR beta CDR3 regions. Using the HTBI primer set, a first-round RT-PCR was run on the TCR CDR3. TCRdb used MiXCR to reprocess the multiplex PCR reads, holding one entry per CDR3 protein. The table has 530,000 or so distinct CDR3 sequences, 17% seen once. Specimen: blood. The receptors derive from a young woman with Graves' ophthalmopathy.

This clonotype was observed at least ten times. The CDR3 bases are TGTGCCTGGAGGCAGCAAGCCCTCAAGGCCCTCCACTTT. Translating it yields CAWRQQALKALHF. This chain uses TRBV30 with TRBJ1-6; D remains ambiguous. The CDR3 consists of 13 residues. V lost 3 bases and J 14 bases, leaving 17 bases between the germline ends. Germline CDR1 is GTSNPN and CDR2 is SVGIG (reference sequence).

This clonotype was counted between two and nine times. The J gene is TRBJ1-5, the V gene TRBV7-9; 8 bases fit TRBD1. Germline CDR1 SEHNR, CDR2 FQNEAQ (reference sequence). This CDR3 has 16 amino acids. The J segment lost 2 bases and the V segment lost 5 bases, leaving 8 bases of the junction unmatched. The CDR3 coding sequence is TGTGCCAGCAGCGATAACAGGGGGTTGGGCAATCAGCCCCAGCATTTT. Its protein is CASSDNRGLGNQPQHF.

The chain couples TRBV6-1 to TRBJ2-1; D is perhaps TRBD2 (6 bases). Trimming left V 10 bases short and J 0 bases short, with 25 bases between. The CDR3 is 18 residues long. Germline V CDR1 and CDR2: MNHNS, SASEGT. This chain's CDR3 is CATFPAVVAAISYNEQFF. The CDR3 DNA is TGTGCCACCTTTCCCGCGGTAGTAGCGGCGATCTCCTACAATGAGCAGTTCTTC.

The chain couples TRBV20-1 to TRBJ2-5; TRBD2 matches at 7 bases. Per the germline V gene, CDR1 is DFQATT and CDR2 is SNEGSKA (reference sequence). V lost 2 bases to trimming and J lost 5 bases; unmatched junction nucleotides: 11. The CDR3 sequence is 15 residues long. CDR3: CSARQAGTGWETQYF. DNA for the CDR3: TGCAGTGCTAGACAAGCGGGAACGGGGTGGGAGACCCAGTACTTC.

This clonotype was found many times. The CDR3 spells CASSLIAGGIDTQYF. The CDR3 DNA reads TGTGCCAGCAGCTTAATCGCCGGGGGGATAGATACGCAGTATTTT. The chain uses TRBV7-8 and TRBJ2-3; 7 bases are shared with TRBD2. Germline-derived CDR1 and CDR2 are SGHVS and FQNEAQ. The CDR3 sequence is 15 residues long. The junction had 7 bases not matched to a gene; V was cut back by 2 bases and J by 5 bases.

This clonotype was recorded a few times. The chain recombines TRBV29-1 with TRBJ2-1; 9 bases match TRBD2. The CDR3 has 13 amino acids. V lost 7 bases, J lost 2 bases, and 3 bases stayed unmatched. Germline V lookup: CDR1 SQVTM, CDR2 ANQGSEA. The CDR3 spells CSASGGTYNEQFF. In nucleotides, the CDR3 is TGCAGCGCAAGCGGGGGGACCTACAATGAGCAGTTCTTC.

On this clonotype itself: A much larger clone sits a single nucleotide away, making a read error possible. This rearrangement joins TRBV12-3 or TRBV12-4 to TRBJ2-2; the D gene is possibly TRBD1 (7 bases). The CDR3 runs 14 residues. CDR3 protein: CASSSTGPTGGLFF. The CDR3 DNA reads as TGTGCCAGCAGTTCGACAGGGCCCACCGGGGGGCTGTTTTTT.

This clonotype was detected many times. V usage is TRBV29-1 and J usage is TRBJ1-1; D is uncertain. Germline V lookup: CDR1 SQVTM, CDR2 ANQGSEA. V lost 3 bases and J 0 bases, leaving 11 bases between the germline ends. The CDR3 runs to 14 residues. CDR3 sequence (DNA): TGCAGCGTTGATCGGTCCGGGTTGAACACTGAAGCTTTCTTT. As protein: CSVDRSGLNTEAFF.

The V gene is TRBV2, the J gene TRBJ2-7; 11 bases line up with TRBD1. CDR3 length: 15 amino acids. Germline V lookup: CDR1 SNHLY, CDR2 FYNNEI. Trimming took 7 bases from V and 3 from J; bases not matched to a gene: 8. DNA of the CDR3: TGTGCCAGCATCGAAAGGGGGACAGGGGGCTACGAGCAGTACTTC. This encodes CASIERGTGGYEQYF. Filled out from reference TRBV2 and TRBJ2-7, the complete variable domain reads EPEVTQTPSHQVTQMGQEVILRCVPISNHLYFYWYRQILGQKVEFLVSFYNNEISEKSEIFDDQFSVERPDGSNFTLKIRSTKLEDSAMYFCASIERGTGGYEQYFGPGTRLTVT.

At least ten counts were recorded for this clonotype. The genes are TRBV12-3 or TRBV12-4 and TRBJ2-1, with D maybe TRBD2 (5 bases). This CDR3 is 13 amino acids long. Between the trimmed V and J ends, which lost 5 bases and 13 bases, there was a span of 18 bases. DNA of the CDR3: TGTGCCAGCAGTCCCCATACCGGGGATTCACAGTTCTTC. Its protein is CASSPHTGDSQFF.

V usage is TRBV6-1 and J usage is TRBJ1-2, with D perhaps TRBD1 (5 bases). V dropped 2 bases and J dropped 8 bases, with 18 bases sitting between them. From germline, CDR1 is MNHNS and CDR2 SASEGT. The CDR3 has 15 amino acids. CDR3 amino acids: CASSETDKGTGGYTF. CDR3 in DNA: TGTGCCAGCAGTGAAACGGACAAGGGGACGGGAGGCTACACCTTC.

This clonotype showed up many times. In DNA form, the CDR3 reads TGCGCCAGCAGTACCGGGCGGAGCTCCTACGAGCAGTACTTC. Its protein is CASSTGRSSYEQYF. V and J are TRBV5-1 and TRBJ2-7, with unresolved D. The CDR3 has 14 residues. V was cut by 5 bases and J by 0 bases, with 12 bases left in between. Germline CDR1 is SGHRS and CDR2 is YFSETQ.

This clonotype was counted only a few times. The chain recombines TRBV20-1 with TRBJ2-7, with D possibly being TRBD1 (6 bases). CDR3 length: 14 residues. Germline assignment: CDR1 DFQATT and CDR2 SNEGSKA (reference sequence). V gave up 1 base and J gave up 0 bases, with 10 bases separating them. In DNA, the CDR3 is TGCAGTGCTAGAGGGCCCAGGGGCTCCTACGAGCAGTACTTC. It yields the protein CSARGPRGSYEQYF.

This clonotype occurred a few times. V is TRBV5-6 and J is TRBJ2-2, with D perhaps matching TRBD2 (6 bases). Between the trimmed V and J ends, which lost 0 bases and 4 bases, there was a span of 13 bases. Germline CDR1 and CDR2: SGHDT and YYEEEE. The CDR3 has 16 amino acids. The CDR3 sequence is CASSLGLDLITGELFF. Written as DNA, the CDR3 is TGTGCCAGCAGCTTGGGACTAGACCTTATCACCGGGGAGCTGTTTTTT.

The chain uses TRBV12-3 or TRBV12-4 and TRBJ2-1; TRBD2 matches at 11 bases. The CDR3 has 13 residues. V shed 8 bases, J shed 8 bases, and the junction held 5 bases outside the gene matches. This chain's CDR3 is CASSTSGRDEQFF. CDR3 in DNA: TGTGCCAGCTCCACTAGCGGGAGAGATGAGCAGTTCTTC.